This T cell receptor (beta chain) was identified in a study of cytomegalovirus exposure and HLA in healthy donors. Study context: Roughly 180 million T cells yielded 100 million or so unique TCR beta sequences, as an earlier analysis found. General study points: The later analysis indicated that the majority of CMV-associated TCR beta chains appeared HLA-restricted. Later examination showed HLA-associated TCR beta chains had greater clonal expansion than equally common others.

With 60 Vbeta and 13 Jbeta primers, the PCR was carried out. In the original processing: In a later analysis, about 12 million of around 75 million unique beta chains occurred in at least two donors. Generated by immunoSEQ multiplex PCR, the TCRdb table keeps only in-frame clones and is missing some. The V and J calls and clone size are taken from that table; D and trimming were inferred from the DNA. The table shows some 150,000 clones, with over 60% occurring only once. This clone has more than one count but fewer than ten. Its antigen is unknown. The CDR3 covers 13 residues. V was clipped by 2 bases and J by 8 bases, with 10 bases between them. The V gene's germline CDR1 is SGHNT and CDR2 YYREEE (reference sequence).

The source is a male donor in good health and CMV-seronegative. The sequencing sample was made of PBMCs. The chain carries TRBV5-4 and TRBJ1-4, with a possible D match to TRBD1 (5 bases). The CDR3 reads CASSLTGGEKLFF. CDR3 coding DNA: TGTGCCAGCAGCTTAACAGGAGGGGAAAAACTGTTTTTT.